This T cell receptor beta chain was documented in a study of shared clonotypes between healthy human individuals. In the study overall: Three plates were used per donor for CD4 naive, three for CD4 memory, two for CD8 naive and one for CD8 memory. Study-level findings and limits: Rarefaction indicated that sorted-subset sequencing remained incomplete although depth was large. Non-shared clonotypes displayed generation probabilities falling below those of clonotypes present in all four donors. Tissues were not sampled, only blood, and their repertoires likely differ.

In germline, CDR1 is SGHVS, CDR2 FQNEAQ. The J segment lost 3 bases and the V segment lost 5 bases, leaving 14 bases of the junction unmatched. The CDR3 is 18 amino acids. TCRdb's copy holds only in-frame clones and misses some; the assay was immunoSEQ multiplex PCR. The table has about 190,000 clones, over 50% seen once. Remarks on this clone: Its target is unknown.

The clonotype comes from a man under 40 in good health. Source material: memory CD4+ T cells sorted from blood. Sample subset: CD45RA-negative fraction. This chain connects TRBV7-8 to TRBJ2-7; 12 bases fit TRBD2. This chain's CDR3 is CASSPRTSGIRSGYEQYF. The CDR3 DNA follows: TGTGCCAGCAGCCCCCGGACTAGCGGGATACGATCCGGCTACGAGCAGTACTTC.